One and the same sample provided the 28 T cell receptor beta chains below, sequenced in a study of blood T cell repertoires in COVID-19 (dated by TCRdb to the early 2020s). The library was generated by the immunoSEQ multiplex PCR assay. Imported from immuneACCESS, the table was reduced by TCRdb to in-frame sequences with V and J called. These copies leave out some clones; in studies compared against another copy, an unresolved V gene accounts for under half, and the cause of the remainder is not known. A total of under 250,000 clones appear in this sample, over 75% of them only once. Together, the top ten hold roughly 1.7% of the sample. Input material: PBMCs or T cells enriched from blood (not recorded which). The receptor set was obtained from a middle-aged man who had recovered from COVID-19.

The chain carries TRBV6-5 and TRBJ2-5; 7 bases are a match to TRBD1. This CDR3 has 12 residues. J was trimmed by 3 bases and V by 6 bases; bases with no gene match: 1. Germline V lookup: CDR1 MNHEY, CDR2 SVGAGI. CDR3 protein: CASSRGKETQYF. In DNA, the CDR3 is TGTGCCAGCAGCAGGGGGAAAGAGACCCAGTACTTC.

This chain connects TRBV27 to TRBJ2-7; a weak D match, TRBD1 (6 bases). The V end was cut by 4 bases, the J end by 5 bases, with 18 bases between. The CDR3 contains 15 residues. Germline V gene data show CDR1 as MNHEY and CDR2 as SMNVEV (reference sequence). CDR3 sequence (DNA): TGTGCCAGCAGTTACAGACAGGAACTTCTAAACGAGCAGTACTTC. It yields the protein CASSYRQELLNEQYF.

The sample holds a few counts of this clone. This chain uses TRBV19 with TRBJ2-7; D is perhaps TRBD1 (5 bases). The ends were cut back, 3 bases at V and 2 bases at J, with 14 bases in the middle. The germline V gene has CDR1 LNHDA and CDR2 SQIVND (reference sequence). The CDR3 has 15 residues. The CDR3 region is CASSIQGTPTYEQYF. The CDR3 DNA is TGTGCCAGTAGTATTCAGGGTACCCCAACCTACGAGCAGTACTTC.

This chain links TRBV30 with TRBJ1-2, with TRBD1 matching over 7 bases. There are 13 residues in the CDR3. Trimming took 3 bases from V and 4 from J; bases not matched to a gene: 5. The germline gives CDR1 GTSNPN, CDR2 SVGIG (reference sequence). The CDR3 DNA follows: TGTGCCTGGAGGACAGGGCCCTTCTATGGCTACACCTTC. Protein: CAWRTGPFYGYTF.

The chain carries TRBV5-1 and TRBJ2-4; 8 bases agree with TRBD1. Germline CDR1 reads SGHRS; CDR2 reads YFSETQ. V gave up 4 bases and J gave up 6 bases; unmatched junction bases: 12. CDR3 size: 16 residues. The CDR3 here is CASSNTQGAQGNIQYF. CDR3 nucleotides: TGCGCCAGCAGCAACACTCAGGGGGCTCAGGGAAACATTCAGTACTTC.

The chain links TRBV28 to TRBJ1-2; TRBD1 aligns across 7 bases. V shed 8 bases, J shed 3 bases, and the junction held 6 bases outside the gene matches. Germline lookup yields CDR1 MDHEN and CDR2 SYDVKM. The CDR3 consists of 13 residues. The CDR3 region has the DNA TGTGCCAGCCTGACAGGGACTGACTATGGCTACACCTTC. Protein: CASLTGTDYGYTF.

This chain links TRBV27 with TRBJ2-1, with a possible D match to TRBD1 (5 bases). Germline V CDR1 and CDR2: MNHEY, SMNVEV (reference sequence). The CDR3 spans 13 residues. Between the trimmed V and J ends, which lost 7 bases and 4 bases, there was a span of 11 bases. The CDR3 loop is CASTNQGYNEQFF. The CDR3 coding sequence is TGTGCCAGCACCAATCAGGGTTACAATGAGCAGTTCTTC.

V gene TRBV6-5 combines with J gene TRBJ2-5, with TRBD1 matching over 9 bases. CDR1 is MNHEY, CDR2 SVGAGI, per germline. The CDR3 spans 15 residues. V dropped 0 bases and J dropped 6; count of bases not matched to a gene: 5. CDR3 DNA: TGTGCCAGCAGTTACTCTACAGGGGGCGGGAAGACCCAGTACTTC. It translates to CASSYSTGGGKTQYF.

V and J are TRBV7-9 and TRBJ2-1; 10 bases fit TRBD1. CDR3 length equals 14 residues. J gave up 2 bases and V 10 bases, and 5 bases lay outside the gene matches. Germline-derived CDR1 and CDR2 are SEHNR and FQNEAQ (reference sequence). This CDR3 is CAIRTGGTYNEQFF. CDR3 DNA sequence: TGTGCCATTAGGACAGGGGGGACCTACAATGAGCAGTTCTTC.

The chain couples TRBV24-1 to TRBJ2-1; 9 bases align to TRBD2. This CDR3 region has 14 residues. V gave up 4 bases and J gave up 9 bases; unmatched junction bases: 6. Per germline, CDR1 KGHDR and CDR2 SFDVKD. CDR3 coding DNA: TGTGCCACCAGTGAAATTAGCGGGAGTCTTGAGCAGTTCTTC. Translated, it gives CATSEISGSLEQFF.

The CDR3 sequence: CASSLELAGGLYEQYF. CDR3 coding DNA: TGTGCCAGCAGCTTAGAACTCGCGGGAGGCCTCTACGAGCAGTACTTC. This chain uses TRBV11-2 with TRBJ2-7, with 8 bases aligning to TRBD2. This CDR3 spans 16 amino acids. Germline CDR1 reads SGHAT; CDR2 reads FQNNGV. Trimming removed 0 bases from V and 3 bases from J; junction bases left unmatched: 7.

J is TRBJ2-3 and V is TRBV3-1 (or the pseudogene TRBV3-2); maybe TRBD1 (6 bases). Per the germline V gene, CDR1 is LGHDT and CDR2 is YNNKEL (reference sequence). Deletions cut 4 bases from V and 1 base from J, with 15 bases between. This CDR3 has 16 residues. CDR3 protein: CASSLGGDLRTDTQYF. The CDR3 DNA reads TGTGCCAGCAGCCTAGGGGGTGACTTGCGCACAGATACGCAGTATTTT.

J is TRBJ2-1 and V is TRBV29-1; 15 positions match TRBD2. Looked up from germline, CDR1 is SQVTM and CDR2 is ANQGSEA. The CDR3 consists of 17 residues. J was trimmed by 9 bases and V by 2 bases; bases with no gene match: 11. The CDR3 loop is CSVERTGTSGRSGEQFF. The CDR3 region has the DNA TGCAGCGTTGAAAGGACCGGGACTAGCGGGAGGTCAGGTGAGCAGTTCTTC.

The chain is built from TRBV2 and TRBJ1-2; perhaps TRBD1 as D (5 bases). With 4 bases removed from V and 0 bases from J, the gap between germline ends came to 9 bases. The length of the CDR3 is 14 residues. Germline CDR1 and CDR2: SNHLY and FYNNEI. The CDR3 nucleotides read TGTGCCAGCAGTGGACAGACTGCTAACTATGGCTACACCTTC. This sequence encodes CASSGQTANYGYTF. The entire variable domain, with the rest obtained from reference TRBV2 and TRBJ1-2, is as follows: EPEVTQTPSHQVTQMGQEVILRCVPISNHLYFYWYRQILGQKVEFLVSFYNNEISEKSEIFDDQFSVERPDGSNFTLKIRSTKLEDSAMYFCASSGQTANYGYTFGSGTRLTVV.

This clone was counted between two and nine times. The chain is built from TRBV4-1 and TRBJ2-7; tentatively, D is TRBD2 (6 bases). Germline V gene data show CDR1 as MGHRA and CDR2 as YSYEKL. Trimming pared 1 base from V and 5 bases from J, leaving 15 bases between. This CDR3 has 15 residues. CDR3 coding DNA: TGCGCCAGCAGCCAAGGTGCCCGGGGGTACGACGAGCAGTACTTC. This sequence encodes CASSQGARGYDEQYF.

This clone was recorded a few times. The CDR3 reads CASSPGTSGETQYF. CDR3 DNA: TGTGCCAGCAGTCCCGGGACTAGCGGAGAGACCCAGTACTTC. This sequence joins TRBV27 and TRBJ2-5, with 11 bases matching TRBD2. The junction had 3 bases not matched to a gene; V was cut back by 5 bases and J by 4 bases. CDR1 MNHEY and CDR2 SMNVEV come from the germline V gene (reference sequence). The CDR3 covers 14 residues.

The chain combines TRBV18 with TRBJ2-1; D possibly corresponds to TRBD1 (6 bases). CDR3 length: 14 residues. Germline V CDR1 and CDR2: KGHSH, LQKENI. Trimming removed 11 bases from V and 6 bases from J, with 20 bases in between. Written as DNA, the CDR3 is TGTGCCTCCTCGGGGACACGCACCTCCAATGAGCAGTTCTTC. Translating gives CASSGTRTSNEQFF.

The chain recombines TRBV19 with TRBJ1-5; D might be TRBD1 (6 bases). The CDR3 length is 15 residues. CDR1 LNHDA and CDR2 SQIVND come from the germline V gene (reference sequence). The V end lost 3 bases, the J end lost 0 bases, and 9 bases lay between the germline ends. In DNA, the CDR3 is TGTGCCAGTAGTATCTCAGGGGTTAGCAATCAGCCCCAGCATTTT. This sequence encodes CASSISGVSNQPQHF.

This chain joins TRBV6-2 or TRBV6-3 and TRBJ1-6; 9 nucleotides line up with TRBD1. J gave up 8 bases and V 4 bases, and 3 bases lay outside the gene matches. Per germline, CDR1 MNHEY and CDR2 SVGEGT. This CDR3 is 14 amino acids long. CDR3 sequence (DNA): TGTGCCAGCAGTTTCAGGACAGGGGATTCACCCCTCCACTTT. Translated: CASSFRTGDSPLHF.

V gene TRBV6-5 combines with J gene TRBJ2-7; 7 bases line up with TRBD1. CDR1 and CDR2 from the germline V gene are MNHEY and SVGAGI. Unmatched junction bases numbered 4, after V lost 4 bases and J lost 4 bases. This CDR3 is 13 amino acids long. This CDR3 is CASSWDRYYEQYF. For the CDR3, the DNA is TGTGCCAGCAGTTGGGACAGATATTACGAGCAGTACTTC.

The chain carries TRBV30 and TRBJ2-3, with 12 bases fitting TRBD2. The CDR3 totals 15 residues. The germline V gene has CDR1 GTSNPN and CDR2 SVGIG (reference sequence). V trimming: 5 bases; J trimming: 2 bases; junction bases outside the gene matches: 5. Written as DNA, the CDR3 is TGTGCCTGGGGTGGGACTAGCGGGTTCACAGATACGCAGTATTTT. The encoded protein is CAWGGTSGFTDTQYF.

The chain joins TRBV6-2 or TRBV6-3 to TRBJ2-3; TRBD1 is a possible D gene (5 bases). V gave up 6 bases and J gave up 4 bases, with 14 bases separating them. The CDR3 is made up of 14 amino acids. Germline V gene lookup returns CDR1 MNHEY and CDR2 SVGEGT. Written as DNA, the CDR3 is TGTGCCAGCAGCTTTACAGGTTACCCAGATACGCAGTATTTT. Protein sequence: CASSFTGYPDTQYF.

This clone was seen once. The CDR3 region has the DNA TGTGCTAGTGGTTTGGTACCCCCCACGGTAATGAACACTGAAGCTTTCTTT. Translating gives CASGLVPPTVMNTEAFF. The V and J genes are TRBV12-5 and TRBJ1-1; D is uncertain. The V and J ends lost 0 bases and 0 bases respectively, with 14 bases between them. This CDR3 has 17 amino acids. The germline gives CDR1 LGHNT, CDR2 FRNRAP.

The chain recombines TRBV3-1 (or the pseudogene TRBV3-2) with TRBJ2-5; TRBD1 is a possible D gene (5 bases). V shed 0 bases and J shed 2 bases, with 10 bases lying between them. The germline V gene encodes CDR1 LGHDT and CDR2 YNNKEL (reference sequence). The CDR3 length is 15 residues. CDR3 in amino acids: CASSQDWGRQETQYF. DNA for the CDR3: TGTGCCAGCAGCCAAGACTGGGGCAGGCAAGAGACCCAGTACTTC.

The chain has TRBV5-4 and TRBJ1-2; the match to TRBD1 covers 7 bases. V shed 5 bases, J shed 8 bases, and the junction held 12 bases outside the gene matches. The germline gives CDR1 SGHNT, CDR2 YYREEE (reference sequence). The CDR3 is 14 residues long. The CDR3 protein is CASRYGTDSHGYTF. The CDR3 DNA reads as TGTGCCAGCAGGTACGGGACAGACTCTCACGGCTACACCTTC.

J is TRBJ2-7 and V is TRBV5-1; TRBD2 matches 9 bases. Trimming at V came to 0 bases and at J to 5 bases, leaving 9 bases not matched to a gene. The CDR3 covers 16 residues. Germline CDR1 SGHRS, CDR2 YFSETQ. The CDR3 DNA reads TGCGCCAGCAGCTTGGAACTAGCGGGTAAAGGCCACGAGCAGTACTTC. Its translation: CASSLELAGKGHEQYF.

This chain connects TRBV7-8 to TRBJ1-5; TRBD1 is a possible D gene (5 bases). The CDR3 is made up of 16 amino acids. The V gene lost 1 base and the J gene lost 2 bases, with 12 bases spanning the gap. Germline V gives CDR1 SGHVS, CDR2 FQNEAQ. CDR3 sequence (DNA): TGTGCCAGCAGCTTAGAGGCAGGGTGGGGCAATCAGCCCCAGCATTTT. This gives the protein CASSLEAGWGNQPQHF. The variable domain in full, with the rest retrieved from reference TRBV7-8 and TRBJ1-5, is GAGVSQSPRYKVAKRGQDVALRCDPISGHVSLFWYQQALGQGPEFLTYFQNEAQLDKSGLPSDRFFAERPEGSVSTLKIQRTQQEDSAVYLCASSLEAGWGNQPQHFGDGTRLSIL.

The chain combines TRBV30 with TRBJ2-7, with a possible D match to TRBD1 (5 bases). This CDR3 has 15 amino acids. V was pared by 1 base and J by 0 bases, with 13 bases between. Germline V CDR1 and CDR2: GTSNPN, SVGIG (reference sequence). The CDR3 bases are TGTGCCTGGAGTGGTGCCAGGGCCCTCTCCTACGAGCAGTACTTC. Its protein is CAWSGARALSYEQYF.